These 18 T cell receptor beta chains were sequenced from one sample in a study of breast tumors, draining lymph nodes, adjacent tissues. MiXCR, run by TCRdb on the multiplex PCR reads, gives a single entry per CDR3 protein. This sample has about 140,000 distinct CDR3 sequences, with 30% to 35% found just once. Samples came from axillary lymph nodes draining the breast cancer. The sample was axillary lymph node tissue. These receptor sequences come from a female donor with breast cancer. Some clones in this sample may be carry-over from other donors' samples.

This chain links TRBV6-1 with TRBJ2-7; 10 bases are shared with TRBD1. Trimming removed 7 bases from V and 5 bases from J; junction bases left unmatched: 8. CDR3 length: 14 residues. CDR1 and CDR2 (germline): MNHNS, SASEGT. CDR3 nucleotides: TGTGCCAGCAAAGAAGGGACAGGGGCCGACGAGCAGTACTTC. Translating it yields CASKEGTGADEQYF.

This rearrangement joins TRBV7-9 to TRBJ2-2; D perhaps matches TRBD1 (6 bases). This CDR3 is built from 16 residues. Germline V CDR1 and CDR2: SEHNR, FQNEAQ (reference sequence). The germline V and J ends were trimmed by 7 bases and 0 bases, with 15 bases remaining between them. CDR3 sequence: CASTPYPGANTGELFF. The DNA for the CDR3 is TGTGCCAGCACCCCTTATCCAGGGGCGAACACCGGGGAGCTGTTTTTT. Based on the CDR3 plus reference TRBV7-9 and TRBJ2-2, the full variable domain is DTGVSQNPRHKITKRGQNVTFRCDPISEHNRLYWYRQTLGQGPEFLTYFQNEAQLEKSRLLSDRFSAERPKGSFSTLEIQRTEQGDSAMYLCASTPYPGANTGELFFGEGSRLTVL.

This clonotype was seen many times. This chain links TRBV20-1 with TRBJ2-1; TRBD2 aligns across 11 bases. The CDR3 runs to 18 residues. Germline loops: CDR1 DFQATT, CDR2 SNEGSKA (reference sequence). V was pared by 3 bases and J by 4 bases, with 14 bases of the junction left unmatched. In DNA, the CDR3 is TGCAGTGCTAGCCGCTCCCCGAAGACTAGCGGGAATTACAATGAGCAGTTCTTC. It yields the protein CSASRSPKTSGNYNEQFF.

In its sample, this clonotype was seen many times. The rearrangement uses TRBV4-3 and TRBJ1-2; 9 nucleotides match TRBD1. The germline CDR1 and CDR2 sequences are LGHNA and YSLEER. The CDR3 length is 17 residues. Trimming took 0 bases from V and 2 from J; bases not matched to a gene: 7. CDR3: CASSQETRTGGNYGYTF. The CDR3 DNA reads TGCGCCAGCAGCCAAGAGACAAGAACAGGGGGCAACTATGGCTACACCTTC.

As regards this clonotype: One junction end disagrees with the germline gene, perhaps due to a read error. The chain has TRBV6-5 and TRBJ1-5; the D gene is possibly TRBD1 (6 bases). Germline CDR1 reads MNHEY; CDR2 reads SVGAGI. The CDR3 runs to 17 residues. DNA for the CDR3: TGTGCCAGCAGTCACTCGAGGCGGACAGCAAGTAATCAGCCCCAGCATTTT. Translation: CASSHSRRTASNQPQHF.

As for this clonotype: No conserved phenylalanine or tryptophan is present at the end of the CDR3, so a read error is the likely explanation. This chain joins TRBV4-3 and TRBJ1-6; 9 bases are a match to TRBD1. This CDR3 contains 15 residues. The germline V gene encodes CDR1 LGHNA and CDR2 YSLEER. Unmatched junction bases numbered 4, after V lost 0 bases and J lost 10 bases. In DNA, the CDR3 is TGCGCCAGCAGCCAAGATCGGGACAGGGACTCACCCCTCCACCTT. This gives the protein CASSQDRDRDSPLHL.

This clonotype was picked up a small number of times. A much bigger clone sits one base away, suggesting this may be a read error. V is TRBV5-4 and J is TRBJ2-5, with TRBD2 identical over 7 bases. The germline V gene encodes CDR1 SGHNT and CDR2 YYREEE (reference sequence). J gave up 6 bases and V 2 bases, and 13 bases lay outside the gene matches. The CDR3 loop spans 16 amino acids. DNA of the CDR3: TGTGCCAGCAGCTTTCAAGTAGCGGGCCTGATACAGACCCAGTACTTC. This sequence encodes CASSFQVAGLIQTQYF.

This chain connects TRBV28 to TRBJ1-2; D is undetermined. V shed 1 base and J shed 2 bases, with 8 bases lying between them. CDR3 length: 14 residues. The germline gives CDR1 MDHEN, CDR2 SYDVKM. The CDR3 DNA reads as TGTGCCAGCAGTTTATTGGGCAGGAACTATGGCTACACCTTC. Protein product: CASSLLGRNYGYTF.

CDR3 DNA: TGTGCCAGCAGCTTAGTCGGGACATATGGCTACACCTTC. This gives the protein CASSLVGTYGYTF. This chain links TRBV7-9 with TRBJ1-2, with a tentative D call TRBD1 (6 bases). The CDR3 length is 13 residues. Trimming removed 1 base from V and 5 bases from J, with 8 bases in between. Germline V gene lookup returns CDR1 SEHNR and CDR2 FQNEAQ (reference sequence).

This clonotype has a count of ten or more. A much larger clone differs by one base, so this may be a read error. The V call is TRBV7-6, the J call TRBJ2-5; TRBD2 matches at 9 bases. This CDR3 is built from 15 residues. Looked up from germline, CDR1 is SGHVS and CDR2 is FNYEAQ. The CDR3 sequence is CASSPPGLALETQHF. The CDR3, as DNA: TGTGCCAGCAGCCCACCGGGACTAGCCCTAGAGACCCAGCACTTC. Complete variable domain (other parts from reference TRBV7-6 and TRBJ2-5): GAGVSQSPRYKVTKRGQDVALRCDPISGHVSLYWYRQALGQGPEFLTYFNYEAQQDKSGLPNDRFSAERPEGSISTLTIQRTEQRDSAMYRCASSPPGLALETQHFGPGTRLLVL.

A note on this clonotype: The conserved phenylalanine or tryptophan normally closing the CDR3 is absent here, so this likely arose from a read error. This sequence joins TRBV7-2 and TRBJ2-5; maybe TRBD2 (6 bases). The CDR3 has 14 residues. Germline V gives CDR1 SGHTA, CDR2 FQGNSA. This chain's CDR3 is CASSSGTVWETQYL. Written as DNA, the CDR3 is TGCGCCAGCAGCTCAGGGACTGTTTGGGAGACCCAGTACCTC.

This clonotype came up many times. The V gene is TRBV6-1, the J gene TRBJ2-7; D tentatively reads TRBD1 or TRBD2 (5 bases each). The CDR3 consists of 13 residues. V lost 5 bases and J 2 bases, leaving 10 bases between the germline ends. Germline-derived CDR1 and CDR2 are MNHNS and SASEGT. CDR3 region: CASSPGRTYEQYF. DNA of the CDR3: TGTGCCAGCAGTCCGGGGCGCACCTACGAGCAGTACTTC.

This clonotype was seen at least ten times. This chain uses TRBV18 with TRBJ2-1; no clear D. Trimming removed 2 bases from V and 9 bases from J, with 14 bases in between. CDR1 and CDR2 from the germline V gene are KGHSH and LQKENI. There are 14 residues in the CDR3. CDR3 DNA: TGTGCCAGCTCACCAAATTTATCCGAGGCTGAGCAGTTCTTC. Translating it yields CASSPNLSEAEQFF.

This clonotype was seen many times. The V gene is TRBV20-1, the J gene TRBJ1-5; 11 nucleotides align to TRBD1. Losses at the gene ends were 2 bases for V and 4 bases for J; bases not matched to a gene: 7. The CDR3 consists of 16 residues. Germline V gene lookup returns CDR1 DFQATT and CDR2 SNEGSKA (reference sequence). The CDR3 reads CSARLPGTGGNQPQHF. CDR3 DNA: TGCAGTGCTAGACTCCCCGGGACAGGGGGTAATCAGCCCCAGCATTTT.

This clonotype was counted between two and nine times. This sequence joins TRBV15 and TRBJ2-7; D ambiguous. In germline, CDR1 is LNHNV, CDR2 YYDKDF (reference sequence). The CDR3 is 11 amino acids. The CDR3 nucleotides are TGTGCACCTCCGTGCTCCTACGAGCAGTACGTC. Protein sequence: CAPPCSYEQYV.

This clonotype was detected ten times or more. This rearrangement joins TRBV5-1 to TRBJ1-2; a weak D match, TRBD1 (5 bases). The CDR3 runs to 14 residues. Looked up from germline, CDR1 is SGHRS and CDR2 is YFSETQ. V was shortened by 0 bases and J by 7 bases, with 13 bases between the two germline ends. CDR3 residues: CASSLGQGEGGYTF. CDR3 bases: TGCGCCAGCAGCTTGGGGCAGGGCGAGGGTGGCTACACCTTC.

Worth noting for this clonotype: At one boundary the junction diverges from the germline segment, which might be a read error. The chain employs TRBV20-1 and TRBJ2-7; 8 bases are shared with TRBD1. The CDR3 is 13 residues long. CDR1 is DFQATT, CDR2 SNEGSKA, per germline (reference sequence). The CDR3 bases are TGCAGTGCCGCCGGGACAGGACCCTACGCGCAGTACTTC. This translates into CSAAGTGPYAQYF.

This clonotype was picked up many times. The V call is TRBV20-1, the J call TRBJ2-2, with D perhaps TRBD1 or TRBD2 (5 bases each). Germline CDR1 DFQATT, CDR2 SNEGSKA (reference sequence). This CDR3 has 13 residues. Trimming removed 6 bases from V and 5 bases from J, with 13 bases in between. The CDR3 DNA sequence: TGCAGTGCAACTCGGGACGCGACCGGGGAGCTGTTTTTT. Amino acid sequence: CSATRDATGELFF.